These T cell receptor beta chains were read from a single sample in a study of CD8 T cells in Susac syndrome. Each CDR3 protein is one row after TCRdb ran MiXCR on the immunoSEQ multiplex PCR reads. The profile covers about 200,000 distinct CDR3 sequences, with roughly 95% appearing a single time and 0.093% taken by the ten largest. Sequencing used CD4+ T cells from PBMCs. These receptors were obtained from a human donor with multiple sclerosis. The CDR3 runs from the conserved cysteine through the conserved F or W. The order of the fields is V gene, J gene, clone size, D gene, CDR3 DNA, CDR3 protein. A D gene is named only where the DNA matches it firmly. Where a row states a size, it is once, few, many or the class of an expanded clone; other rows omit it.

TRBV18	TRBJ2-7	NA	NA	TGTGCCAGCTCACCAGCCTCGGGAGACTACGAGCAGTACTTC	CASSPASGDYEQYF
TRBV4-1	TRBJ1-2	NA	NA	TGCGCCAGCAGCCAAGAGGCGGTACAGAGCCCGAATTACTATGGCTACACCTTC	CASSQEAVQSPNYYGYTF
TRBV9	TRBJ2-1	NA	TRBD2	TGTGCCAGCAGCGTGAACGGGGGGGCCTACAATGAGCAGTTCTTC	CASSVNGGAYNEQFF
TRBV18	TRBJ2-5	NA	NA	TGTGCCAGCTCACCACCATACGGGACAGAGACCCAGTACTTC	CASSPPYGTETQYF
TRBV2	TRBJ2-1	NA	TRBD2	TGTGCCAGCAGGGGGGGACTAGCGGTCTTGAATGAGCAGTTCTTC	CASRGGLAVLNEQFF
TRBV2	TRBJ2-5	NA	NA	TGTGCCAGCAGTGAAGACAACGTGCGCCAAGAGACCCAGTACTTC	CASSEDNVRQETQYF
TRBV5-4	TRBJ2-7	NA	NA	TGTGCCAGCAGCGTGGACAGCAAATACGAGCAGTACTTC	CASSVDSKYEQYF
TRBV7-9	TRBJ2-7	NA	NA	TGTGCCAGCAGCTTCCCCGGCATTGGCTACGAGCAGTACTTC	CASSFPGIGYEQYF
TRBV7-6	TRBJ2-5	NA	NA	TGTGCCAGCAGCTTATTAGCGGCAGTACAAGAGACCCAGTACTTC	CASSLLAAVQETQYF
TRBV3-1	TRBJ2-1	NA	NA	TGTGCCAGCAGCCAAATCCTCAATGAGCAGTTCTTC	CASSQILNEQFF
TRBV7-9	TRBJ2-7	NA	NA	TGTGCCAGCAGCGCAGCCGGGACACCAGGCTTC	CASSAAGTPGF
TRBV9	TRBJ2-1	NA	NA	TGTGCCAGCAGCGAAACCGTATACAATGAGCAGTTCTTC	CASSETVYNEQFF
TRBV29-1	TRBJ2-7	few	NA	TGCAGCGTTGTGGTAGGGAGTGCCCACGAGCAGTACTTC	CSVVVGSAHEQYF
TRBV2	TRBJ1-5	few	NA	TGTGCCAGCAGTGAGGGGGGCGGCCAGCCCCAGCATTTT	CASSEGGGQPQHF
TRBV9	TRBJ2-3	NA	TRBD2	TGTGCCAGCAGCGCGTGGGAGGGCCCAGATACGCAGTATTTT	CASSAWEGPDTQYF
TRBV19	TRBJ2-7	NA	NA	TGTGCCAGTAGAGCAGGCGGCGGATCCTACGAGCAGTACTTC	CASRAGGGSYEQYF
TRBV19	TRBJ2-7	NA	NA	TGTGCCAGTAGTTCCGGGACAACCTACGAGCAGTACTTC	CASSSGTTYEQYF
TRBV30	TRBJ1-1	once	TRBD1	TGTGCCTGTTCGGGACAGTCGAACACTGAAGCTTTCTTT	CACSGQSNTEAFF
TRBV3-1	TRBJ1-5	NA	NA	TGTGCCAGCAGCCAAGGATGGGCTTATAGCAATCAGCCCCAGCATTTT	CASSQGWAYSNQPQHF
TRBV29-1	TRBJ2-1	NA	NA	TGCAGCGTTGGGCCAGGCCCCGTTTGGTTC	CSVGPGPVWF
TRBV20-1	TRBJ2-5	NA	TRBD1	TGCAGTGCTAGCCCTAGACAGGGGCCCGGAGAGACCCAGTACTTC	CSASPRQGPGETQYF
TRBV4-1	TRBJ2-1	NA	NA	TGCGCCAGCAGCCCCCCCGGTACGGGCTCCTACAATGAGCAGTTCTTC	CASSPPGTGSYNEQFF
TRBV29-1	TRBJ2-7	once	NA	TGCAGCGTTAGGCGGGACGGCTACGAGCAGTACTTC	CSVRRDGYEQYF
TRBV15	TRBJ2-1	NA	NA	TGTGCCATCAAGGACAAGAACTACAATGAGCAGTTCTTC	CAIKDKNYNEQFF
TRBV29-1	TRBJ1-1	NA	NA	TGCAGCGTTGGCCAGGGCATCGGTTTGGCTTTCTTT	CSVGQGIGLAFF
TRBV13	TRBJ1-4	NA	TRBD1	TGTGCCAGCAGCTTAGGCCGGGACAGGGAAAAACTGTTTTTT	CASSLGRDREKLFF
TRBV9	TRBJ2-1	NA	NA	TGTGCCAGCAGCGTAGGAGGACCCAATGAGCAGTTCTTC	CASSVGGPNEQFF
TRBV7-9	TRBJ2-4	NA	TRBD2	TGTGCCAGCAGCTTAGGAGCGGGGCTAGCCAAAAACATTCAGTACTTC	CASSLGAGLAKNIQYF
TRBV15	TRBJ2-1	NA	TRBD2	TGTGCCACCAGCAGATCAATCCGGACTAGCGGGGACAATGAGCAGTTCTTC	CATSRSIRTSGDNEQFF
TRBV12-5	TRBJ2-7	NA	NA	TGTGCTAGTGGTTTGCCCTCACCCGTAGTAGTGGAGGAGCAGTACTTC	CASGLPSPVVVEEQYF
TRBV30	TRBJ1-1	NA	TRBD1	TGTGCCTGGAGTAGACAGGGGGCGAGTGAAGCTTTCTTT	CAWSRQGASEAFF
TRBV2	TRBJ2-2	NA	NA	TGTGCCAGCAAAACGTCCCCGAGGACCGGGGAGCTGTTTTTT	CASKTSPRTGELFF
TRBV20-1	TRBJ1-4	NA	NA	TGCAGTGCTAGAGATCTGGGGGGTAAACTGTTTTTT	CSARDLGGKLFF
TRBV2	TRBJ2-7	NA	NA	TGTGCCAGCAAAAGCGAGGGATCCTACGAGCAGTACTTC	CASKSEGSYEQYF
TRBV18	TRBJ1-2	NA	TRBD1	TGTGCCAGCTCACCACGGACGGGACAGTCGTCGGGTGGCTACACCTTC	CASSPRTGQSSGGYTF
TRBV12-3/TRBV12-4	TRBJ2-1	NA	NA	TGTGCCAGCAGTTTTTGGGACCAATACAATGAGCAGTTCTTC	CASSFWDQYNEQFF
TRBV4-2	TRBJ2-5	NA	NA	TGTGCCAGCAGCCAAGGTGGGGGCCCCTCCACTTGGGGGGAGACCCAGTACTTC	CASSQGGGPSTWGETQYF
TRBV2	TRBJ2-5	NA	NA	TGTGCCAGCAGTGGTCCTCTCCAAGAGACCCAGTACTTC	CASSGPLQETQYF
TRBV7-7	TRBJ2-7	NA	NA	TGTGCCAGCAGCCCGGCTGGGCGGGGAGAGCAGTACTTC	CASSPAGRGEQYF
TRBV20-1	TRBJ1-6	NA	NA	TGCAGTGCTGGGATCTTAAATTCACCCCTCCACTTT	CSAGILNSPLHF
TRBV3-1	TRBJ2-1	NA	TRBD2	TGTGCCAGCAGCGTTCGGGGACTAGCGGGAGTTGGTGAGCAGTTCTTC	CASSVRGLAGVGEQFF
TRBV12-3/TRBV12-4	TRBJ2-3	NA	NA	TGTGCCAGCAGTACTCAGGGGATTTCAGATACGCAGTATTTT	CASSTQGISDTQYF
TRBV12-3/TRBV12-4	TRBJ1-2	NA	NA	TGTGCCAGCAGTTTGGGGGGAGGACAGATTAACTATGGCTACACCTTC	CASSLGGGQINYGYTF
TRBV29-1	TRBJ1-1	NA	NA	TGCAGCGTTGGGGGCGGGTGGGGCATGAACACTGAAGCTTTCTTT	CSVGGGWGMNTEAFF
TRBV29-1	TRBJ2-7	NA	NA	TGCAGCGTGGGGGACTGGAGGTACGAGCAGTACTTC	CSVGDWRYEQYF
TRBV29-1	TRBJ2-1	NA	NA	TGCAGCGTTGAAAGCGGCACTGAGCAGTTCTTC	CSVESGTEQFF
TRBV7-9	TRBJ2-5	once	NA	TGTGCCAGCAGCTTAGGGCAGACCCAGTACTTC	CASSLGQTQYF
TRBV29-1	TRBJ2-7	NA	NA	TGCAGCGTTCGCGGCCCCCAGGACCCGCAGTACTTC	CSVRGPQDPQYF
TRBV20-1	TRBJ1-2	NA	NA	TGCAGTGCTAGAGAGCCCAGCAACTATGGCTACACCTTC	CSAREPSNYGYTF
TRBV19	TRBJ1-2	NA	NA	TGTGCCAGTAGTCGGACGGCGACCTATGGCTACACCTTC	CASSRTATYGYTF